This TCR beta chain appears in the sequencing data of a study of cytomegalovirus exposure and HLA in healthy donors. PCR employed 60 Vbeta and 13 Jbeta primers. The repertoire was sequenced with immunoSEQ multiplex PCR; TCRdb's copy has only in-frame clones and lacks some. The table has some 130,000 clones, around 70% seen once; the top ten hold approximately 1.5%. Sequences were obtained from PBMCs. This clonotype originated in a man aged 25 to 45 in good health and CMV-seropositive.

The CDR3 DNA follows: TGTGCCAGCACTGGACAGGGAGACTACGAGCAGTACTTC. Its translation: CASTGQGDYEQYF. The J gene is TRBJ2-7, the V gene TRBV5-6, with 8 bases identical to TRBD1. CDR3 length: 13 amino acids. Germline CDR1 and CDR2: SGHDT and YYEEEE. V shed 6 bases and J 3 bases; nucleotides not matched to a gene: 5.